This T cell receptor beta chain was sequenced during a study of OX40 agonist ivuxolimab in advanced cancers. Some clones are missing from TCRdb's copy, which holds only in-frame ones; the method was immunoSEQ multiplex PCR. The data contain tens of thousands of clones, approximately 91% of them singletons. The length of the CDR3 is 14 residues. V dropped 3 bases and J dropped 13; count of bases not matched to a gene: 9. CDR1 is SGHTA and CDR2 is FQGNSA in the germline V gene. In the case of this clone: Its antigen is not identified.

The study, taken as a whole, reports: Undetermined was the antigen specificity of the expanded peripheral T cells. Clonal expansion by week 6 occurred in CD4+ and CD8+ blood T cells (at 0.1 to 3.0 mg/kg).

The clonotype originates from an adult with an advanced solid tumor such as melanoma, head and neck, liver or kidney cancer. This chain links TRBV7-2 with TRBJ2-2; 9 positions match TRBD1. The sequencing here drew on CD4+ or CD8+ T cells sorted from blood, taken in a trial of the OX40 agonist ivuxolimab. Written as DNA, the CDR3 is TGTGCCAGCAGCTTGGGACAGGGTGTTTTAGGGCTGTTTTTT. Translating it yields CASSLGQGVLGLFF.